These T cell receptor beta chains were read from a single sample in a study of PD-1 blockade in classical Hodgkin lymphoma. The protocol was immunoSEQ multiplex PCR, while the TCRdb copy is restricted to in-frame clones and leaves out a portion. The data contain 7,000 or so clones, approximately 80% of them singletons. Here the sequenced sample was peripheral blood mononuclear cells (PBMCs), taken before the fourth cycle of nivolumab. The receptors stem from a human donor with classical Hodgkin lymphoma. CDR3s include the opening cysteine and the closing phenylalanine or tryptophan. A D gene is named only where the DNA matches it firmly. Size values are once, few and many counts, or a class for expanded clones, and some rows have none.

j_call: TRBJ2-1; v_call: TRBV6-4; clone_size: .; d_call: TRBD2; cdr3_aa: CASSPKASGYNEQFF; cdr3_nt: TGTGCCAGCAGTCCTAAAGCTAGCGGATACAATGAGCAGTTCTTC
j_call: TRBJ1-5; v_call: TRBV19; clone_size: .; d_call: .; cdr3_aa: CASSIRGEGSNQPQHF; cdr3_nt: TGTGCCAGTAGTATAAGGGGGGAGGGTAGCAATCAGCCCCAGCATTTT
j_call: TRBJ1-1; v_call: TRBV11-1; clone_size: medium-sized; d_call: .; cdr3_aa: CASSLEGSTEAFF; cdr3_nt: TGTGCCAGCAGCTTAGAAGGGTCCACTGAAGCTTTCTTT
j_call: TRBJ1-4; v_call: TRBV5-1; clone_size: once; d_call: .; cdr3_aa: CASSELGAEGKLFF; cdr3_nt: TGCGCCAGCTCGGAGTTAGGGGCGGAAGGAAAACTGTTTTTT
j_call: TRBJ2-7; v_call: TRBV28; clone_size: .; d_call: .; cdr3_aa: CASSWGQFPYEQYF; cdr3_nt: TGTGCCAGCAGTTGGGGCCAGTTCCCCTACGAGCAGTACTTC
j_call: TRBJ2-3; v_call: TRBV19; clone_size: .; d_call: TRBD2; cdr3_aa: CASRTSSGRSTDTQYF; cdr3_nt: TGTGCCAGTAGAACCTCTAGCGGGAGAAGCACAGATACGCAGTATTTT
j_call: TRBJ2-1; v_call: TRBV5-6; clone_size: .; d_call: .; cdr3_aa: CASSLGGAFYEQFF; cdr3_nt: TGTGCCAGCAGCTTGGGTGGGGCCTTCTATGAGCAGTTCTTC
j_call: TRBJ2-1; v_call: TRBV6-1; clone_size: .; d_call: TRBD2; cdr3_aa: CASRYGLAGHNEQFF; cdr3_nt: TGTGCCAGCAGATATGGACTAGCGGGACACAATGAGCAGTTCTTC
j_call: TRBJ2-2; v_call: TRBV4-3; clone_size: .; d_call: .; cdr3_aa: CASSQLHTGELFF; cdr3_nt: TGCGCCAGCAGCCAACTGCACACCGGGGAGCTGTTTTTT
j_call: TRBJ2-5; v_call: TRBV7-3; clone_size: .; d_call: .; cdr3_aa: CASSLRSGETQYF; cdr3_nt: TGTGCCAGCAGCTTAAGGTCGGGTGAGACCCAGTACTTC
j_call: TRBJ2-3; v_call: TRBV6-6; clone_size: once; d_call: .; cdr3_aa: CASQTSTDTQYF; cdr3_nt: TGTGCCAGCCAGACTAGCACAGATACGCAGTATTTT